The clone carrying this T cell receptor beta chain was seen ten or more times. This entry belongs to a study of blood T cells in healthy people across ages. The CDR3 is 13 amino acids. The germline V gene encodes CDR1 MGHDK and CDR2 SYGVNS. The V gene lost 1 base and the J gene lost 8 bases, with 11 bases spanning the gap. A second PCR of about 6 to 11 cycles used a sample-barcoded 5' primer and a J-beta primer mix. In TCRdb, the 5' RACE reads were re-called with MiXCR into one record per CDR3 protein. This sample has about 680,000 distinct CDR3 sequences; approximately 49% occur once, and the top ten carry roughly 30%.

J is TRBJ1-2 and V is TRBV25-1; D gene uncertain. The TCR originated in a woman aged 60 to 75 in good health. The source material was blood. Written as DNA, the CDR3 is TGTGCCAGCAGTGAATTATCGGGTAGGGGCTACACCTTC. The encoded protein is CASSELSGRGYTF.